This T cell receptor beta chain was observed in a study of blood T cell repertoires in COVID-19. Study-wide background: Donors in the United States, Italy and Spain gave samples during acute or convalescent COVID-19.

Sequencing was performed with immunoSEQ multiplex PCR; in TCRdb, only in-frame clones are kept and a portion is missing. The sample shows 250,000 to 350,000 clones, 80% to 90% of them seen only once. This sequence was found in a woman aged 25 to 39 with active or convalescent COVID-19. The specimen sequenced was peripheral blood.

CDR3 region: CASSVHRGKNTEAFF. CDR3 DNA: TGTGCCAGCAGCGTACACAGGGGGAAGAACACTGAAGCTTTCTTT. V and J are TRBV11-1 and TRBJ1-1; 8 bases line up with TRBD1. CDR1 and CDR2 from the germline V gene are SGHAT and FQDESV (reference sequence). There are 15 residues in the CDR3. Trimming removed 5 bases from V and 1 base from J; junction bases left unmatched: 6.